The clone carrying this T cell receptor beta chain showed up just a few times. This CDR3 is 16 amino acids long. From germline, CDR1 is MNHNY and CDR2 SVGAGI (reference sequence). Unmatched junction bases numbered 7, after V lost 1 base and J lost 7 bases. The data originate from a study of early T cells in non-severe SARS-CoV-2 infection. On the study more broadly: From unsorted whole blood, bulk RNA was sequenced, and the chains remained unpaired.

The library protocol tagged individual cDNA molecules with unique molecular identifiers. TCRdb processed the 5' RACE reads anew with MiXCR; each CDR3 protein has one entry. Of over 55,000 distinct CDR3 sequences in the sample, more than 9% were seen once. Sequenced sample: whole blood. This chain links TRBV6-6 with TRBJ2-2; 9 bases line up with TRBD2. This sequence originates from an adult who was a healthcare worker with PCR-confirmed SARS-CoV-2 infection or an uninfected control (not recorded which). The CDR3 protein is CASSYFPLAGYGELFF. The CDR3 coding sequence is TGTGCCAGCAGTTACTTTCCTCTAGCGGGGTACGGGGAGCTGTTTTTT.